A single sample is the source of the 24 T cell receptor beta chains below, sequenced in a study of T cell clonotyping in hematopoietic cell transplantation. TCRdb's table, derived via immunoSEQ multiplex PCR, lists solely in-frame clones and lacks some. Among some 16,000 clones listed, about nine tenths were seen once. Material: peripheral blood mononuclear cells. The receptors here all came from a man aged 35-49 years in good health. Some clones in this sample may be carry-over from other donors' samples.

The chain is built from TRBV5-1 and TRBJ2-5; D is uncertain. The CDR3 length is 12 residues. The germline gives CDR1 SGHRS, CDR2 YFSETQ. V was shortened by 0 bases and J by 6 bases, with 6 bases between the two germline ends. The CDR3 bases are TGCGCCAGCAGCTTGGACACGCAGACCCAGTACTTC. It translates to CASSLDTQTQYF.

The V gene is TRBV29-1, the J gene TRBJ1-2; TRBD1 matches at 8 bases. Germline CDR1 SQVTM, CDR2 ANQGSEA. V was clipped by 6 bases and J by 4 bases; unmatched bases: 10. The CDR3 extends over 14 amino acids. The CDR3 nucleotides are TGCAGCGTCTATGGGCAGGGGGCGATCTATGGCTACACCTTC. Translation: CSVYGQGAIYGYTF.

This chain joins TRBV6-5 and TRBJ1-1, with TRBD1 matching 8 bases. Unmatched junction bases numbered 2, after V lost 1 base and J lost 4 bases. The CDR3 is 14 residues long. Germline V gene data show CDR1 as MNHEY and CDR2 as SVGAGI. The CDR3 bases are TGTGCCAGCAGTTACTGGGGACAGGTCACTGAAGCTTTCTTT. It yields the protein CASSYWGQVTEAFF.

The chain recombines TRBV9 with TRBJ2-3; D perhaps matches TRBD2 (6 bases). This CDR3 contains 15 residues. Germline V gene sequence: CDR1 SGDLS, CDR2 YYNGEE. V dropped 0 bases and J dropped 6 bases, with 14 bases sitting between them. The CDR3 bases are TGTGCCAGCAGCGTAGCTGGAGCTAGCGCTGATACGCAGTATTTT. This sequence encodes CASSVAGASADTQYF.

This rearrangement joins TRBV30 to TRBJ2-3; no firm D call. V was trimmed by 5 bases and J by 1 base, leaving 16 bases between them. The CDR3 is made up of 15 amino acids. Germline-derived CDR1 and CDR2 are GTSNPN and SVGIG (reference sequence). Here the CDR3 reads CAWLNRLVGTDTQYF. The CDR3 bases are TGTGCCTGGCTCAACCGGCTAGTTGGCACAGATACGCAGTATTTT.

This clone was observed once. V and J are TRBV5-1 and TRBJ2-7; D is perhaps TRBD1 or TRBD2 (5 bases each). V lost 4 bases, J lost 4 bases, and 15 bases lay in between. Germline V gene lookup returns CDR1 SGHRS and CDR2 YFSETQ. This CDR3 is built from 14 residues. CDR3 in DNA: TGCGCCAGCAGCCCCGGGACCCAGGGTTACGAGCAGTACTTC. Translated: CASSPGTQGYEQYF.

This chain connects TRBV5-7 to TRBJ1-3; weak D call: TRBD1 (6 bases). TRBV5-7 is noted as an ORF with a role that remains uncertain. The CDR3 extends over 16 amino acids. Deletions cut 4 bases from V and 2 bases from J, with 16 bases between. In nucleotides, the CDR3 is TGTGCCAGCAGCCATTACAGGGTACTCCCTGGAAACACCATATATTTT. It yields the protein CASSHYRVLPGNTIYF.

The V call is TRBV10-1, the J call TRBJ2-7; D perhaps matches TRBD1 (5 bases). The V end lost 4 bases, the J end lost 3 bases, and 19 bases lay between the germline ends. CDR3 length: 16 amino acids. Germline lookup yields CDR1 WNHNN and CDR2 SYGVQD (reference sequence). The CDR3 DNA reads TGCGCCAGCAGTGTCCCTCACAGGAGATACTTCTACGAGCAGTACTTC. It codes for CASSVPHRRYFYEQYF.

V usage is TRBV5-1 and J usage is TRBJ1-2; no reliable D call. V lost 0 bases and J lost 2, with 5 bases in between. Germline V gene data show CDR1 as SGHRS and CDR2 as YFSETQ. The CDR3 length is 13 residues. The CDR3 spells CASSLEGNYGYTF. In DNA, the CDR3 is TGCGCCAGCAGCTTGGAGGGAAACTATGGCTACACCTTC.

This chain connects TRBV7-3 to TRBJ2-2; TRBD1 is a possible D gene (5 bases). In germline, CDR1 is SGHTA, CDR2 FQGTGA. This CDR3 is 16 amino acids long. V lost 3 bases and J 0 bases, leaving 11 bases between the germline ends. This CDR3 reads CASSFLDRSNTGELFF. The CDR3 nucleotides are TGTGCCAGCAGCTTCCTTGACAGATCGAACACCGGGGAGCTGTTTTTT.

The genes are TRBV6-5 and TRBJ2-5; D is possibly TRBD1 or TRBD2 (5 bases each). With 0 bases removed from V and 6 bases from J, the gap between germline ends came to 14 bases. CDR3 size: 15 residues. Germline CDR1 MNHEY, CDR2 SVGAGI. CDR3 sequence: CASSYSNRGVKTQYF. CDR3 DNA: TGTGCCAGCAGTTACTCGAACAGAGGGGTCAAGACCCAGTACTTC.

V is TRBV4-3 and J is TRBJ2-7; 14 bases are shared with TRBD2. V was clipped by 1 base and J by 4 bases; unmatched bases: 15. The germline V gene has CDR1 LGHNA and CDR2 YSLEER. The CDR3 runs to 20 residues. The chain's CDR3 is CASSQAPGTSGGQWGYEQYF. CDR3 nucleotide sequence: TGCGCCAGCAGCCAAGCTCCCGGGACTAGCGGGGGACAATGGGGGTACGAGCAGTACTTC.

This clone was observed a single time. The gene calls are TRBV7-9 and TRBJ1-6; a weak D match, TRBD1 (5 bases). The germline V gene encodes CDR1 SEHNR and CDR2 FQNEAQ (reference sequence). V was cut by 5 bases and J by 1 base, with 15 bases left in between. The CDR3 has 17 amino acids. CDR3 residues: CASSTGAGGSYNSPLHF. The DNA of the CDR3 is TGTGCCAGCAGCACCGGGGCCGGCGGTTCCTATAATTCACCCCTCCACTTT.

V and J are TRBV4-3 and TRBJ1-1, with D possibly being TRBD1 (6 bases). The CDR3 covers 17 residues. Germline assignment: CDR1 LGHNA and CDR2 YSLEER. Trimming stripped 5 bases from V and 0 bases from J, with 19 bases between. The CDR3 sequence is CASSFWGAGDMNTEAFF. In nucleotides, the CDR3 is TGCGCCAGCAGCTTCTGGGGGGCAGGGGACATGAACACTGAAGCTTTCTTT.

The chain combines TRBV7-6 with TRBJ2-5; D call uncertain. The CDR3 runs 17 residues. CDR1 and CDR2 (germline): SGHVS, FNYEAQ. Trimming left V 1 base short and J 10 bases short, with 25 bases between. CDR3 DNA sequence: TGTGCCAGCAGCTTAGTTCAGACTGGCCGAACTCCACTGGGCCAGTACTTC. Translated, it gives CASSLVQTGRTPLGQYF.

The chain combines TRBV5-1 with TRBJ2-7; 7 bases are shared with TRBD1. This CDR3 is 15 amino acids long. With V trimmed by 0 bases and J by 1 base, 4 bases remained unmatched. Germline loops: CDR1 SGHRS, CDR2 YFSETQ. The CDR3 coding sequence is TGCGCCAGCAGCTTGGAGACAGGGATGTCCTACGAGCAGTACTTC. This translates into CASSLETGMSYEQYF.

This clone was seen only a few times. The J gene is TRBJ2-3, the V gene TRBV25-1; TRBD2 matches 14 bases. From germline, CDR1 is MGHDK and CDR2 SYGVNS. This CDR3 has 15 amino acids. V shed 10 bases and J 4 bases; nucleotides not matched to a gene: 7. The CDR3 coding sequence is TGTGCCACTCAGACTAGCGGGAGGGCGCCAGATACGCAGTATTTT. Its protein is CATQTSGRAPDTQYF. The full variable domain, with the rest looked up from reference TRBV25-1 and TRBJ2-3, is EADIYQTPRYLVIGTGKKITLECSQTMGHDKMYWYQQDPGMELHLIHYSYGVNSTEKGDLSSESTVSRIRTEHFPLTLESARPSHTSQYLCATQTSGRAPDTQYFGPGTRLTVL.

The genes are TRBV7-2 and TRBJ1-6; D gene ambiguous. CDR3 size: 16 residues. Germline V lookup: CDR1 SGHTA, CDR2 FQGNSA. V lost 3 bases, J lost 4 bases, and 13 bases lay in between. The CDR3 DNA follows: TGTGCCAGCAGCTTCGATCCAAGAAATTATAATTCACCCCTCCACTTT. It is translated as CASSFDPRNYNSPLHF. Variable domain in full (rest from reference TRBV7-2 and TRBJ1-6): GAGVSQSPSNKVTEKGKDVELRCDPISGHTALYWYRQSLGQGLEFLIYFQGNSAPDKSGLPSDRFSAERTGGSVSTLTIQRTQQEDSAVYLCASSFDPRNYNSPLHFGNGTRLTVT.

The genes are TRBV7-9 and TRBJ1-5, with 7 bases lining up with TRBD1. This CDR3 contains 15 residues. Germline assignment: CDR1 SEHNR and CDR2 FQNEAQ (reference sequence). Germline trimming cut 5 bases from V and 3 bases from J; bases unmatched to any gene: 7. This CDR3 reads CASSTTGTPNQPQHF. In DNA form, the CDR3 reads TGTGCCAGCAGCACGACAGGGACACCCAATCAGCCCCAGCATTTT.

The chain uses TRBV7-9 and TRBJ1-1; D might be TRBD1 (5 bases). V lost 1 base and J lost 1, with 10 bases in between. The CDR3 has 15 residues. Germline V gene lookup returns CDR1 SEHNR and CDR2 FQNEAQ (reference sequence). The CDR3 is CASSLVAGGNTEAFF. DNA of the CDR3: TGTGCCAGCAGCTTAGTTGCGGGGGGGAACACTGAAGCTTTCTTT.

The chain couples TRBV27 to TRBJ2-3, with D tentatively TRBD2 (5 bases). Germline lookup yields CDR1 MNHEY and CDR2 SMNVEV (reference sequence). The CDR3 is 15 residues long. Trimming pared 3 bases from V and 3 bases from J, leaving 13 bases between. For the CDR3, the DNA is TGTGCCAGCAGTTTCGGGGTTTTGGGGACAGATACGCAGTATTTT. Protein: CASSFGVLGTDTQYF.

This clone was observed a single time. The chain employs TRBV28 and TRBJ2-4; no reliable D call. This CDR3 comprises 13 residues. V lost 7 bases and J 0 bases, leaving 7 bases between the germline ends. Germline CDR1 is MDHEN and CDR2 is SYDVKM. The CDR3 region is CASTFRAKNIQYF. The CDR3 nucleotides read TGTGCCAGCACATTTAGAGCCAAAAACATTCAGTACTTC.

The chain is built from TRBV5-8 and TRBJ2-7; D gene uncertain. V lost 0 bases, J lost 3 bases, and 7 bases lay in between. CDR1 is SGHTS and CDR2 is YDEGEE in the germline V gene. The CDR3 is 13 amino acids. The CDR3 reads CASSLVSRYEQYF. CDR3 DNA sequence: TGTGCCAGCAGCTTGGTTTCGCGCTACGAGCAGTACTTC.

The chain joins TRBV7-9 to TRBJ2-5; 8 bases agree with TRBD2. Losses at the gene ends were 5 bases for V and 12 bases for J; bases not matched to a gene: 8. This CDR3 comprises 12 residues. Germline V gene data show CDR1 as SEHNR and CDR2 as FQNEAQ (reference sequence). The CDR3 here is CASSPPGLVEYF. The CDR3 bases are TGTGCCAGCAGCCCCCCGGGACTAGTCGAGTACTTC.